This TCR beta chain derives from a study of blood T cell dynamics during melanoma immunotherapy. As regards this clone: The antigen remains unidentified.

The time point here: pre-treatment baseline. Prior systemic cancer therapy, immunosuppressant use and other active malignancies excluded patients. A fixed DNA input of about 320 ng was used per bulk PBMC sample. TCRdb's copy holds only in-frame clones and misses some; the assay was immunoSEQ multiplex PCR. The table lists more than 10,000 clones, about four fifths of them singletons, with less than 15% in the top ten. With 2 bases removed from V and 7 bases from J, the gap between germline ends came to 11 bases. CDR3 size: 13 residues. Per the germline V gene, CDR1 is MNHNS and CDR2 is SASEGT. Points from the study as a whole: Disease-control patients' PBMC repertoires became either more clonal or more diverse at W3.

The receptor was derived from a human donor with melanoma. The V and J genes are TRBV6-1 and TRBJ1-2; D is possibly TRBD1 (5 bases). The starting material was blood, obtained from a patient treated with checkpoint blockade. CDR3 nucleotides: TGTGCCAGCAGTGAAATCCCGGGGGGTGGCTACACCTTC. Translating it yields CASSEIPGGGYTF.